One and the same sample provided the 27 T cell receptor beta chains below, sequenced in a study of T cell responses to AZD1222 COVID-19 vaccine. Using immunoSEQ multiplex PCR, the repertoire was profiled, and TCRdb retains in-frame clones only, with some absent. The profile shows 100,000 to 150,000 clones, more than 70% of them singletons. The material sequenced was peripheral blood, taken on day 0 of AZD1222 vaccination. The origin of the receptors is an adult in good health.

The genes are TRBV19 and TRBJ2-1; maybe TRBD2 (5 bases). The V gene's germline CDR1 is LNHDA and CDR2 SQIVND (reference sequence). Trimming pared 7 bases from V and 7 bases from J, leaving 17 bases between. The CDR3 is 14 residues long. The CDR3 nucleotides read TGTGCCAGTACGGGAACGCTGCCTAATAATGAGCAGTTCTTC. This encodes CASTGTLPNNEQFF.

The chain joins TRBV6-1 to TRBJ2-3, with no clear D. CDR3 length equals 14 residues. V was trimmed by 3 bases and J by 2 bases, leaving 9 bases between them. Per the germline V gene, CDR1 is MNHNS and CDR2 is SASEGT. CDR3: CASSENQLTDTQYF. The CDR3 DNA reads TGTGCCAGCAGTGAGAATCAACTCACAGATACGCAGTATTTT.

A few counts support this clone. The rearrangement links TRBV28 to TRBJ2-7, with TRBD2 matching over 12 bases. The CDR3 covers 16 residues. V lost 5 bases, J lost 0 bases, and 5 bases stayed unmatched. The germline V gene encodes CDR1 MDHEN and CDR2 SYDVKM. The CDR3 loop is CASSPLTSGSSYEQYF. The CDR3 DNA reads as TGTGCCAGCAGTCCGCTGACTAGCGGGAGCTCCTACGAGCAGTACTTC.

The chain has TRBV11-2 and TRBJ1-3; the D is unclear. The germline CDR1 and CDR2 sequences are SGHAT and FQNNGV. Trimming removed 3 bases from V and 6 bases from J, with 3 bases in between. There are 11 residues in the CDR3. CDR3 DNA sequence: TGTGCCAGCAGCTTCCAAAACACCATATATTTT. Protein product: CASSFQNTIYF.

The chain joins TRBV6-9 to TRBJ2-5; D remains unclear. Germline V lookup: CDR1 MNHGY, CDR2 SVAAGI. Trimming pared 4 bases from V and 5 bases from J, leaving 8 bases between. The CDR3 loop spans 12 amino acids. CDR3 coding DNA: TGTGCCAGCAGTTTTGGTGGTGAGACCCAGTACTTC. Translation gives CASSFGGETQYF.

The chain has TRBV30 and TRBJ2-7, with 9 bases lining up with TRBD1. Germline trimming cut 5 bases from V and 9 bases from J; bases unmatched to any gene: 5. The germline gives CDR1 GTSNPN, CDR2 SVGIG (reference sequence). This CDR3 comprises 11 residues. The CDR3 reads CAWARQGGQYF. The CDR3 region has the DNA TGTGCCTGGGCCAGACAGGGGGGGCAGTACTTC.

This clone was counted a few times. Other DNA sequences within the sample encode an identical CDR3. The chain has TRBV29-1 and TRBJ2-2; no firm D call. The CDR3 consists of 12 residues. With 3 bases removed from V and 4 bases from J, the gap between germline ends came to 6 bases. Germline CDR1 is SQVTM and CDR2 is ANQGSEA. CDR3 DNA sequence: TGCAGCGTTGAGCGACGCACCGGGGAGCTGTTTTTT. This encodes CSVERRTGELFF.

J is TRBJ2-1 and V is TRBV6-1; TRBD2 matches 7 bases. This CDR3 is built from 15 residues. Germline values: CDR1 MNHNS, CDR2 SASEGT. V dropped 1 base and J dropped 6; count of bases not matched to a gene: 6. CDR3 protein: CASSEGLAIRNEQFF. As DNA, the CDR3 is TGTGCCAGCAGTGAAGGACTAGCAATTCGCAATGAGCAGTTCTTC.

V and J are TRBV27 and TRBJ2-7, with D perhaps matching TRBD1 (5 bases). The germline V gene encodes CDR1 MNHEY and CDR2 SMNVEV (reference sequence). The CDR3 totals 15 residues. The ends were cut back, 1 base at V and 5 bases at J, with 15 bases in the middle. CDR3 sequence reads: CASSLYVGLGDEQYF. The CDR3 DNA follows: TGTGCCAGCAGTTTATATGTGGGTCTAGGGGACGAGCAGTACTTC.

The count of this clone is one. The chain employs TRBV7-3 and TRBJ2-3, with a possible D match to TRBD2 (6 bases). CDR1 is SGHTA, CDR2 FQGTGA, per germline. The CDR3 has 16 amino acids. Trimming removed 0 bases at V and 0 bases at J, with 10 bases between. CDR3 nucleotide sequence: TGTGCCAGCAGCTTAACGGGCGGGGCAAGCACAGATACGCAGTATTTT. It specifies CASSLTGGASTDTQYF.

CDR3 coding DNA: TGTGCCAGCAGCTCGCGACAGGACGAGCAGTACTTC. Translating it yields CASSSRQDEQYF. J is TRBJ2-7 and V is TRBV5-8; the D gene is possibly TRBD1 (6 bases). CDR3 length: 12 residues. Germline CDR1 is SGHTS and CDR2 is YDEGEE. V was trimmed by 3 bases and J by 5 bases, leaving 9 bases between them. The whole variable domain, remainder taken from reference TRBV5-8 and TRBJ2-7, is EAGVTQSPTHLIKTRGQQATLRCSPISGHTSVYWYQQALGLGLQFLLWYDEGEERNRGNFPPRFSGRQFPNYSSELNVNALELEDSALYLCASSSRQDEQYFGPGTRLTVT.

The V call is TRBV30, the J call TRBJ2-7; D is unresolved. The CDR3 loop spans 12 amino acids. The V gene lost 2 bases and the J gene lost 1 base, with 6 bases spanning the gap. Germline assignment: CDR1 GTSNPN and CDR2 SVGIG (reference sequence). The CDR3 spells CAWSSSSYEQYF. CDR3 bases: TGTGCCTGGAGTTCCAGTTCCTACGAGCAGTACTTC.

This clone is a singleton in its sample. Here the CDR3 DNA reads TGTGCCTGGGAGCTACACCGGAGCGGCACTGAAGCTTTCTTT. Its translation: CAWELHRSGTEAFF. The rearrangement links TRBV30 to TRBJ1-1, with D unresolved. CDR3 length equals 14 residues. Germline V gives CDR1 GTSNPN, CDR2 SVGIG (reference sequence). The V end was cut by 5 bases, the J end by 4 bases, with 17 bases between. The variable domain in full, completed from reference TRBV30 and TRBJ1-1, reads SQTIHQWPATLVQPVGSPLSLECTVEGTSNPNLYWYRQAAGRGLQLLFYSVGIGQISSEVPQNLSASRPQDRQFILSSKKLLLSDSGFYLCAWELHRSGTEAFFGQGTRLTVV.

V and J are TRBV7-9 and TRBJ2-1; TRBD1 matches at 9 bases. This CDR3 spans 17 amino acids. V was pared by 5 bases and J by 9 bases, with 17 bases of the junction left unmatched. From germline, CDR1 is SEHNR and CDR2 FQNEAQ (reference sequence). CDR3 DNA: TGTGCCAGCAGCGCCGACCTACCGGGACAGGGTAAGACTGAGCAGTTCTTC. Its translation: CASSADLPGQGKTEQFF.

The genes are TRBV27 and TRBJ2-7; D might be TRBD1 (6 bases). Trimming shortened V by 8 bases and J by 4 bases, and 12 bases separated the two germline ends. The germline CDR1 and CDR2 sequences are MNHEY and SMNVEV (reference sequence). CDR3 length: 12 residues. DNA for the CDR3: TGTGCCAGCGGGGGCCCAAGGTACGAGCAGTACTTC. Translation gives CASGGPRYEQYF.

J is TRBJ2-6 and V is TRBV28, with 10 bases aligning to TRBD2. V dropped 3 bases and J dropped 0; count of bases not matched to a gene: 8. This CDR3 has 19 residues. Germline CDR1 MDHEN, CDR2 SYDVKM. CDR3 sequence: CASSFELAGLSSGANVLTF. The CDR3 DNA sequence: TGTGCCAGCAGTTTCGAACTAGCGGGGTTATCCTCTGGGGCCAACGTCCTGACTTTC. Combining the CDR3 with reference TRBV28 and TRBJ2-6 gives the whole variable domain DVKVTQSSRYLVKRTGEKVFLECVQDMDHENMFWYRQDPGLGLRLIYFSYDVKMKEKGDIPEGYSVSREKKERFSLILESASTNQTSMYLCASSFELAGLSSGANVLTFGAGSRLTVL.

This clone was seen a few times. The chain has TRBV5-4 and TRBJ1-4; TRBD1 aligns across 10 bases. V gave up 4 bases and J gave up 7 bases; unmatched junction bases: 7. The CDR3 extends over 15 amino acids. In germline, CDR1 is SGHNT, CDR2 YYREEE (reference sequence). The CDR3 reads CASSLKTGGFEKLFF. For the CDR3, the DNA is TGTGCCAGCAGCCTCAAGACAGGGGGCTTTGAAAAACTGTTTTTT.

The chain uses TRBV7-2 and TRBJ2-3; 7 bases align to TRBD2. CDR1 SGHTA and CDR2 FQGNSA come from the germline V gene. CDR3 length: 17 residues. The V gene end was trimmed by 1 base and the J gene end by 3 bases; junction bases not matched to a gene: 10. For the CDR3, the DNA is TGTGCCAGCAGCTTAGGGCGGGAGACGGGTATGACAGATACGCAGTATTTT. It specifies CASSLGRETGMTDTQYF.

With respect to this clone: Relative to the germline gene, one junction end is altered; a read error may explain this. This chain uses TRBV7-8 with TRBJ2-1; D is perhaps TRBD1 or TRBD2 (5 bases each). Per germline, CDR1 SGHVS and CDR2 FQNEAQ. CDR3 size: 13 residues. The CDR3 region has the DNA TGTGCCAGCAACTTAGCCAGGGACGGCTGGCAGTTCTTC. It is translated as CASNLARDGWQFF.

This clone showed up just a few times. The genes are TRBV28 and TRBJ2-7; 7 positions match TRBD1. Losses at the gene ends were 6 bases for V and 2 bases for J; bases not matched to a gene: 10. The CDR3 totals 15 residues. Germline values: CDR1 MDHEN, CDR2 SYDVKM. The CDR3 loop reads CASSSDRAFAYEQYF. The CDR3 nucleotides read TGTGCCAGCAGCTCCGACAGGGCCTTTGCCTACGAGCAGTACTTC.

The chain employs TRBV27 and TRBJ1-5, with no clear D. The CDR3 sequence is 12 residues long. Germline values: CDR1 MNHEY, CDR2 SMNVEV (reference sequence). V lost 5 bases and J lost 11, with 13 bases in between. CDR3 region: CASSPVLGSQHF. CDR3 nucleotides: TGTGCCAGCAGTCCCGTACTGGGGTCCCAGCATTTT.

The rearrangement links TRBV7-9 to TRBJ1-1; maybe TRBD1 (5 bases). Looked up from germline, CDR1 is SEHNR and CDR2 is FQNEAQ (reference sequence). CDR3 length: 17 residues. V lost 4 bases, J lost 1 base, and 19 bases lay in between. In DNA form, the CDR3 reads TGTGCCAGCAGCTCCCCCTCGGGGGGGAAGGGGAACACTGAAGCTTTCTTT. It is translated as CASSSPSGGKGNTEAFF.

The chain recombines TRBV7-2 with TRBJ1-2; a weak D match, TRBD1 (6 bases). V was pared by 7 bases and J by 2 bases, with 14 bases between. Germline CDR1 SGHTA, CDR2 FQGNSA. The CDR3 length is 14 residues. Here the CDR3 DNA reads TGTGCCAGCACCCTCCGGGGGCGCAACTATGGCTACACCTTC. Protein: CASTLRGRNYGYTF.

The CDR3 spells CASSPYTGTSGLEQYF. The CDR3, as DNA: TGTGCCAGCTCACCATACACCGGCACTAGCGGTCTGGAGCAGTACTTC. The rearrangement joins TRBV18 to TRBJ2-7; 8 bases agree with TRBD2. The germline CDR1 and CDR2 sequences are KGHSH and LQKENI. This CDR3 has 16 amino acids. V trimming: 2 bases; J trimming: 7 bases; junction bases outside the gene matches: 13. The complete variable domain, with remaining parts taken from reference TRBV18 and TRBJ2-7, reads NAGVMQNPRHLVRRRGQEARLRCSPMKGHSHVYWYRQLPEEGLKFMVYLQKENIIDESGMPKERFSAEFPKEGPSILRIQQVVRGDSAAYFCASSPYTGTSGLEQYFGPGTRLTVT.

This clone turned up a few times. The CDR3, as DNA: TGTGCCTGGAGTGGACAGGGGGGGAACAATGAGCAGTTCTTC. This translates into CAWSGQGGNNEQFF. V usage is TRBV30 and J usage is TRBJ2-1; 9 bases map to TRBD1. Trimming removed 1 base from V and 5 bases from J; junction bases left unmatched: 3. This CDR3 region has 14 residues. Germline values: CDR1 GTSNPN, CDR2 SVGIG (reference sequence).

V usage is TRBV6-1 and J usage is TRBJ2-6, with D uncertain. Per germline, CDR1 MNHNS and CDR2 SASEGT. The CDR3 length is 15 residues. The germline V and J ends were trimmed by 6 bases and 3 bases, with 12 bases remaining between them. CDR3 DNA: TGTGCCAGCAGGCCCCCTAGTAGTGGGGCCAACGTCCTGACTTTC. Its protein product is CASRPPSSGANVLTF.

The J gene is TRBJ2-5, the V gene TRBV18; 10 bases are a match to TRBD2. This CDR3 is 16 amino acids long. Germline CDR1 and CDR2: KGHSH and LQKENI. V lost 1 base to trimming and J lost 1 base; unmatched junction nucleotides: 3. The CDR3 loop is CASSPLAGGFQETQYF. Written as DNA, the CDR3 is TGTGCCAGCTCACCACTAGCGGGAGGATTCCAAGAGACCCAGTACTTC. Combining the CDR3 with reference TRBV18 and TRBJ2-5 gives the whole variable domain NAGVMQNPRHLVRRRGQEARLRCSPMKGHSHVYWYRQLPEEGLKFMVYLQKENIIDESGMPKERFSAEFPKEGPSILRIQQVVRGDSAAYFCASSPLAGGFQETQYFGPGTRLLVL.